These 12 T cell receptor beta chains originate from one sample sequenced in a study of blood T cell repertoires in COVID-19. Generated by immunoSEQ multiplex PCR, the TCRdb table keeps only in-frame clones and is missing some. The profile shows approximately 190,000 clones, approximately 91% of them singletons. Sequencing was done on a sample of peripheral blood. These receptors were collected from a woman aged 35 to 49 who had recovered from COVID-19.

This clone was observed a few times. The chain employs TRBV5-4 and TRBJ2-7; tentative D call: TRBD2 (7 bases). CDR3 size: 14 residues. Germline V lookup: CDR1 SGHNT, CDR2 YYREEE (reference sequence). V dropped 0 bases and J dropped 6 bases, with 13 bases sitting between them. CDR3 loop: CASSLVQGRGEQYF. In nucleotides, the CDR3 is TGTGCCAGCAGCTTGGTCCAGGGGAGGGGCGAGCAGTACTTC.

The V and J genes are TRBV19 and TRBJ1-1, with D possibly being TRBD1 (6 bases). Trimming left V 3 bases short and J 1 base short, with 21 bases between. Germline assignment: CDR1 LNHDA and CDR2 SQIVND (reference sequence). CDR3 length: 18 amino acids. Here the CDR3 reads CASSIMGRGLIENTEAFF. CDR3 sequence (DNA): TGTGCCAGTAGTATTATGGGCAGGGGATTAATAGAGAACACTGAAGCTTTCTTT.

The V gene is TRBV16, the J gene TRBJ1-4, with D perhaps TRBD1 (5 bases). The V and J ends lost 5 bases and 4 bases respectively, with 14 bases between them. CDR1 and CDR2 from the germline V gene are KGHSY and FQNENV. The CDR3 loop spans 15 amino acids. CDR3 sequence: CASSSQPGGNEKLFF. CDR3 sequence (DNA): TGTGCCAGCAGCTCACAACCGGGGGGTAATGAAAAACTGTTTTTT. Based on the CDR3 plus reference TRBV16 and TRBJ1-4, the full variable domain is GEEVAQTPKHLVRGEGQKAKLYCAPIKGHSYVFWYQQVLKNEFKFLISFQNENVFDETGMPKERFSAKCLPNSPCSLEIQATKLEDSAVYFCASSSQPGGNEKLFFGSGTQLSVL.

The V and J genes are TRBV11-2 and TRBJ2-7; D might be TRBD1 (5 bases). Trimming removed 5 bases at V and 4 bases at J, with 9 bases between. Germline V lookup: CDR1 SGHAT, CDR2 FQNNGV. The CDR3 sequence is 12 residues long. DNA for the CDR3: TGTGCCAGCAGCCGTCAGGGTTACGAGCAGTACTTC. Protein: CASSRQGYEQYF.

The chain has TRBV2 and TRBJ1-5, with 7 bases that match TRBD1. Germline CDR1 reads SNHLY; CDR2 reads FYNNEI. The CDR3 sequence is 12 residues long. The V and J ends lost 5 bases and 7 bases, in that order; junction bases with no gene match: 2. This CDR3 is CASSTGEQPQHF. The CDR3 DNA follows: TGTGCCAGCAGTACAGGGGAACAGCCCCAGCATTTT.

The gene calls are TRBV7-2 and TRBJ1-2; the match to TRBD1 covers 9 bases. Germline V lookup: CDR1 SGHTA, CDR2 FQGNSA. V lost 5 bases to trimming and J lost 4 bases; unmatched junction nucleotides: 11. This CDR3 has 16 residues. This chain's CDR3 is CASSNEVGQGPYGYTF. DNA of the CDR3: TGTGCCAGCAGCAATGAAGTGGGACAGGGCCCCTATGGCTACACCTTC.

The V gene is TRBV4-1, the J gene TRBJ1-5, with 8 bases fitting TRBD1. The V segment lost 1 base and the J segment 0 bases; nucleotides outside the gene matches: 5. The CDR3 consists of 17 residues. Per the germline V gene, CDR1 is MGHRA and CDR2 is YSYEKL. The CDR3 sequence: CASSQGDRRGSNQPQHF. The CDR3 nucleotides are TGCGCCAGCAGCCAAGGGGACAGGAGGGGTAGCAATCAGCCCCAGCATTTT.

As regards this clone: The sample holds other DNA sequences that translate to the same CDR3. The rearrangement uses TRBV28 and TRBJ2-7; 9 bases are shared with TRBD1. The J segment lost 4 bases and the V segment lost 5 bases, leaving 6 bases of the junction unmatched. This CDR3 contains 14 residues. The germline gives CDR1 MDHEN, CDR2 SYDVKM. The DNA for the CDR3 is TGTGCCAGCAGTCCAGGGACAGGGAGGTACGAGCAGTACTTC. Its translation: CASSPGTGRYEQYF.

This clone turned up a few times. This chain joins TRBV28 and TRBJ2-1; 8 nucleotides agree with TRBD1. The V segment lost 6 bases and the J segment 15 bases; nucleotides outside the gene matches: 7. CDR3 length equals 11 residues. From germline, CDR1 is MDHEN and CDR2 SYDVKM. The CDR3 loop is CASSLRGRGFF. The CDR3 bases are TGTGCCAGCAGCCTCAGGGGGCGCGGGTTCTTC.

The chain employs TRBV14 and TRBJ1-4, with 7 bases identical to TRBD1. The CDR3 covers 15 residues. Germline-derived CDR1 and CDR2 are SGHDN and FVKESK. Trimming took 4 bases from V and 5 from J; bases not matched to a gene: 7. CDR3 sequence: CASSPEGQPNEKLFF. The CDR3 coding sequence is TGTGCCAGCAGCCCCGAGGGACAGCCGAATGAAAAACTGTTTTTT.

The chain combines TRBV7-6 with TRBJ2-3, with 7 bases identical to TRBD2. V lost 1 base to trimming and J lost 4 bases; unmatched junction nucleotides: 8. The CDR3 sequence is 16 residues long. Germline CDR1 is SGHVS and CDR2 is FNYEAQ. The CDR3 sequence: CASSLVAAGFADTQYF. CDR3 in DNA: TGTGCCAGCAGCTTAGTGGCAGCGGGATTTGCAGATACGCAGTATTTT. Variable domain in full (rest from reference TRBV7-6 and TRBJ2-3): GAGVSQSPRYKVTKRGQDVALRCDPISGHVSLYWYRQALGQGPEFLTYFNYEAQQDKSGLPNDRFSAERPEGSISTLTIQRTEQRDSAMYRCASSLVAAGFADTQYFGPGTRLTVL.

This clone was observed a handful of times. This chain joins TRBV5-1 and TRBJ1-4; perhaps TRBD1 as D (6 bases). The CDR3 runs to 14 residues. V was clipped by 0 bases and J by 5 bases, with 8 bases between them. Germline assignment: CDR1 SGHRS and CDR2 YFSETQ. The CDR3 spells CASSLGDTNEKLFF. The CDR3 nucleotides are TGCGCCAGCAGCTTGGGGGACACCAATGAAAAACTGTTTTTT.